These 23 T cell receptor beta chains originate from one sample sequenced in a study of CD4 T cell repertoires in COVID-19. Sequenced by immunoSEQ multiplex PCR; TCRdb stores in-frame clones only, minus some. The repertoire holds fewer than 100,000 clones, roughly 80% seen once, with roughly 0.6% in the top ten. Sample: CD4+ T cells from peripheral blood, taken after recovery from COVID-19. These receptor sequences come from a human donor who had COVID-19.

This sequence joins TRBV6-2 or TRBV6-3 and TRBJ2-3; D tentatively reads TRBD1 or TRBD2 (6 bases each). Germline CDR1 and CDR2: MNHEY and SVGEGT. Deletions cut 5 bases from V and 2 bases from J, with 23 bases between. The CDR3 is 18 amino acids. The CDR3 nucleotides read TGTGCCAGCAGTCATGGCCCCATCTCGGGGGCATCCACAGATACGCAGTATTTT. It yields the protein CASSHGPISGASTDTQYF.

V gene TRBV10-3 combines with J gene TRBJ2-1; TRBD2 matches 10 bases. This CDR3 contains 15 residues. The V segment lost 3 bases and the J segment 6 bases; nucleotides outside the gene matches: 5. Looked up from germline, CDR1 is ENHRY and CDR2 is SYGVKD. CDR3 protein: CAISERASGSNEQFF. Here the CDR3 DNA reads TGTGCCATCAGTGAAAGGGCTAGCGGGAGCAATGAGCAGTTCTTC.

The chain has TRBV6-6 and TRBJ2-7, with a possible D match to TRBD1 (6 bases). The CDR3 spans 16 residues. Trimming cost V 2 bases and J 0 bases, with 14 bases left between them. Germline-derived CDR1 and CDR2 are MNHNY and SVGAGI (reference sequence). In nucleotides, the CDR3 is TGTGCCAGCAGTTACACATCGGGACAAATCTCCTACGAGCAGTACTTC. Its translation: CASSYTSGQISYEQYF.

The chain links TRBV12-3 or TRBV12-4 to TRBJ2-3, with a weak D call TRBD1 (5 bases). This CDR3 comprises 12 residues. The ends were cut back, 6 bases at V and 14 bases at J, with 18 bases in the middle. The CDR3 bases are TGTGCCAGCAGGCAGGGCCCCGAAGGCCTGTATTTT. This encodes CASRQGPEGLYF.

This rearrangement joins TRBV6-5 to TRBJ2-7, with D unresolved. V lost 8 bases and J 0 bases, leaving 14 bases between the germline ends. Germline values: CDR1 MNHEY, CDR2 SVGAGI. The CDR3 sequence is 14 residues long. CDR3 in DNA: TGTGCCAGCCGGGCGGACCTTAGCTCCTACGAGCAGTACTTC. Amino acid sequence: CASRADLSSYEQYF.

The chain links TRBV11-1 to TRBJ2-1, with 10 nucleotides matching TRBD1. J was trimmed by 5 bases and V by 7 bases; bases with no gene match: 8. The CDR3 loop spans 15 amino acids. Germline CDR1 reads SGHAT; CDR2 reads FQDESV (reference sequence). In DNA form, the CDR3 reads TGTGCCAGCAATATGGGACAGGGGATGGACAATGAGCAGTTCTTC. Its protein is CASNMGQGMDNEQFF.

V usage is TRBV18 and J usage is TRBJ2-7; no firm D call. Between the trimmed V and J ends, which lost 3 bases and 6 bases, there was a span of 12 bases. The length of the CDR3 is 13 residues. Per the germline V gene, CDR1 is KGHSH and CDR2 is LQKENI. The CDR3 region has the DNA TGTGCCAGCTCACCCGTGGTAGCCGGCGAGCAGTACTTC. Amino acid sequence: CASSPVVAGEQYF.

This sequence joins TRBV5-1 and TRBJ2-2; 11 bases agree with TRBD2. Per germline, CDR1 SGHRS and CDR2 YFSETQ. The CDR3 covers 16 residues. V trimming: 6 bases; J trimming: 2 bases; junction bases outside the gene matches: 6. The CDR3 DNA follows: TGCGCCAGCAAAATCGGGACTAGCGGCAACACCGGGGAGCTGTTTTTT. This gives the protein CASKIGTSGNTGELFF.

This clone came up once. CDR3 in DNA: TGTGCCAGCAGCCAAGAGGGAACCGGGACAGGGGGTTACTATGGCTACACCTTC. It specifies CASSQEGTGTGGYYGYTF. V and J are TRBV4-2 and TRBJ1-2; 11 nucleotides align to TRBD1. CDR3 length: 18 residues. With 0 bases clipped from V and 3 bases from J, the junction kept 9 bases outside the gene matches. From germline, CDR1 is LGHNA and CDR2 YNFKEQ.

The table lists this clone with a count of one. The genes are TRBV10-1 and TRBJ1-4; weak D call: TRBD1 (5 bases). CDR1 WNHNN and CDR2 SYGVQD come from the germline V gene (reference sequence). The CDR3 extends over 16 amino acids. Trimming removed 7 bases from V and 3 bases from J, with 18 bases in between. This chain's CDR3 is CASNGAEPLSNEKLFF. The CDR3, as DNA: TGCGCCAGCAACGGGGCCGAGCCCTTGTCTAATGAAAAACTGTTTTTT.

V and J are TRBV19 and TRBJ2-3; TRBD2 matches at 10 bases. Unmatched junction bases numbered 1, after V lost 4 bases and J lost 0 bases. CDR1 is LNHDA, CDR2 SQIVND, per germline (reference sequence). There are 15 residues in the CDR3. The CDR3 is CASSTSGGSTDTQYF. In DNA form, the CDR3 reads TGTGCCAGTAGTACTAGCGGGGGTAGCACAGATACGCAGTATTTT.

The chain is built from TRBV6-5 and TRBJ2-3, with D unresolved. Germline V CDR1 and CDR2: MNHEY, SVGAGI. There are 14 residues in the CDR3. V was shortened by 4 bases and J by 3 bases, with 11 bases between the two germline ends. The CDR3 spells CASSWSRDTDTQYF. The DNA for the CDR3 is TGTGCCAGCAGTTGGTCGCGCGATACAGATACGCAGTATTTT.

This chain links TRBV24-1 with TRBJ2-3; D is tentatively TRBD1 or TRBD2 (5 bases each). From germline, CDR1 is KGHDR and CDR2 SFDVKD. The CDR3 length is 16 residues. Trimming took off 4 bases at V and 2 bases at J, with 15 bases between the two ends. CDR3 in DNA: TGTGCCACCAGTGACCGGGGCCGGGCGCACACAGATACGCAGTATTTT. As protein: CATSDRGRAHTDTQYF.

V is TRBV19 and J is TRBJ2-2, with D maybe TRBD1 (6 bases). V lost 5 bases and J 0 bases, leaving 13 bases between the germline ends. This CDR3 has 16 amino acids. Germline V lookup: CDR1 LNHDA, CDR2 SQIVND (reference sequence). CDR3 coding DNA: TGTGCCAGTAGTCCCCTTCCAGGGGCGAACACCGGGGAGCTGTTTTTT. The encoded protein is CASSPLPGANTGELFF.

The chain is built from TRBV6-5 and TRBJ1-2; no firm D call. The CDR3 loop spans 12 amino acids. V lost 7 bases, J lost 4 bases, and 10 bases lay in between. Germline CDR1 is MNHEY and CDR2 is SVGAGI. This CDR3 is CASTSISYGYTF. As DNA, the CDR3 is TGTGCCAGCACCTCTATAAGCTATGGCTACACCTTC.

This sequence joins TRBV11-2 and TRBJ2-1; weak D call: TRBD2 (6 bases). CDR1 is SGHAT and CDR2 is FQNNGV in the germline V gene. Trimming removed 4 bases from V and 3 bases from J, with 22 bases in between. This CDR3 is 18 amino acids long. The CDR3 here is CASSSRPQLAANYNEQFF. CDR3 sequence (DNA): TGTGCCAGCAGCTCCCGACCCCAATTAGCGGCCAACTACAATGAGCAGTTCTTC.

This clone was seen a single time. The J gene is TRBJ2-6, the V gene TRBV11-2, with D hard to call. The CDR3 is 15 amino acids. Germline values: CDR1 SGHAT, CDR2 FQNNGV. Trimming removed 2 bases from V and 0 bases from J, with 5 bases in between. The CDR3 nucleotides read TGTGCCAGCAGCTTAACGAGCTCTGGGGCCAACGTCCTGACTTTC. It yields the protein CASSLTSSGANVLTF. The whole variable domain, remainder taken from reference TRBV11-2 and TRBJ2-6, is EAGVAQSPRYKIIEKRQSVAFWCNPISGHATLYWYQQILGQGPKLLIQFQNNGVVDDSQLPKDRFSAERLKGVDSTLKIQPAKLEDSAVYLCASSLTSSGANVLTFGAGSRLTVL.

This clone has only one observation. The sample carries other DNA sequences with the same CDR3. The rearrangement links TRBV6-5 to TRBJ1-2, with no clear D. V lost 2 bases, J lost 2 bases, and 3 bases lay in between. The CDR3 has 12 amino acids. Germline lookup yields CDR1 MNHEY and CDR2 SVGAGI. The CDR3 reads CASSYGNYGYTF. The CDR3 DNA follows: TGTGCCAGCAGTTACGGGAACTATGGCTACACCTTC.

V gene TRBV25-1 combines with J gene TRBJ1-5; 8 nucleotides agree with TRBD1. In germline, CDR1 is MGHDK, CDR2 SYGVNS. With 10 bases clipped from V and 0 bases from J, the junction kept 8 bases outside the gene matches. CDR3 length equals 15 residues. The CDR3 sequence is CATRRDRRSNQPQHF. CDR3 nucleotide sequence: TGTGCCACTCGCCGGGACAGGCGTAGCAATCAGCCCCAGCATTTT.

This clone was observed once. The J gene is TRBJ2-2, the V gene TRBV6-5; tentative D call: TRBD2 (6 bases). CDR1 MNHEY and CDR2 SVGAGI come from the germline V gene. Trimming cost V 3 bases and J 1 base, with 9 bases left between them. This CDR3 is 15 amino acids long. CDR3 amino acids: CASSYMRGNTGELFF. The DNA for the CDR3 is TGTGCCAGCAGTTATATGCGGGGGAACACCGGGGAGCTGTTTTTT.

This clone occurred once. The chain links TRBV18 to TRBJ2-5; tentatively, D is TRBD1 (5 bases). Trimming shortened V by 4 bases and J by 4 bases, and 10 bases separated the two germline ends. From germline, CDR1 is KGHSH and CDR2 LQKENI. This CDR3 contains 13 residues. CDR3 in DNA: TGTGCCAGCTCACGGGGCAGGGCAGAGACCCAGTACTTC. Translating gives CASSRGRAETQYF.

V usage is TRBV5-1 and J usage is TRBJ2-3; 9 positions match TRBD1. Per the germline V gene, CDR1 is SGHRS and CDR2 is YFSETQ. The CDR3 sequence is 16 residues long. With 7 bases clipped from V and 4 bases from J, the junction kept 13 bases outside the gene matches. The CDR3 protein is CASSYAGTGTADTQYF. The CDR3 DNA follows: TGCGCCAGCTCCTACGCCGGGACAGGGACGGCAGATACGCAGTATTTT.

CDR3 loop: CASSSTWTGGSYGYTF. DNA for the CDR3: TGTGCCAGCAGTTCTACTTGGACAGGGGGCTCCTATGGCTACACCTTC. This chain links TRBV6-6 with TRBJ1-2; the match to TRBD1 covers 11 bases. In germline, CDR1 is MNHNY, CDR2 SVGAGI (reference sequence). J was trimmed by 4 bases and V by 4 bases; bases with no gene match: 8. The CDR3 is 16 amino acids.